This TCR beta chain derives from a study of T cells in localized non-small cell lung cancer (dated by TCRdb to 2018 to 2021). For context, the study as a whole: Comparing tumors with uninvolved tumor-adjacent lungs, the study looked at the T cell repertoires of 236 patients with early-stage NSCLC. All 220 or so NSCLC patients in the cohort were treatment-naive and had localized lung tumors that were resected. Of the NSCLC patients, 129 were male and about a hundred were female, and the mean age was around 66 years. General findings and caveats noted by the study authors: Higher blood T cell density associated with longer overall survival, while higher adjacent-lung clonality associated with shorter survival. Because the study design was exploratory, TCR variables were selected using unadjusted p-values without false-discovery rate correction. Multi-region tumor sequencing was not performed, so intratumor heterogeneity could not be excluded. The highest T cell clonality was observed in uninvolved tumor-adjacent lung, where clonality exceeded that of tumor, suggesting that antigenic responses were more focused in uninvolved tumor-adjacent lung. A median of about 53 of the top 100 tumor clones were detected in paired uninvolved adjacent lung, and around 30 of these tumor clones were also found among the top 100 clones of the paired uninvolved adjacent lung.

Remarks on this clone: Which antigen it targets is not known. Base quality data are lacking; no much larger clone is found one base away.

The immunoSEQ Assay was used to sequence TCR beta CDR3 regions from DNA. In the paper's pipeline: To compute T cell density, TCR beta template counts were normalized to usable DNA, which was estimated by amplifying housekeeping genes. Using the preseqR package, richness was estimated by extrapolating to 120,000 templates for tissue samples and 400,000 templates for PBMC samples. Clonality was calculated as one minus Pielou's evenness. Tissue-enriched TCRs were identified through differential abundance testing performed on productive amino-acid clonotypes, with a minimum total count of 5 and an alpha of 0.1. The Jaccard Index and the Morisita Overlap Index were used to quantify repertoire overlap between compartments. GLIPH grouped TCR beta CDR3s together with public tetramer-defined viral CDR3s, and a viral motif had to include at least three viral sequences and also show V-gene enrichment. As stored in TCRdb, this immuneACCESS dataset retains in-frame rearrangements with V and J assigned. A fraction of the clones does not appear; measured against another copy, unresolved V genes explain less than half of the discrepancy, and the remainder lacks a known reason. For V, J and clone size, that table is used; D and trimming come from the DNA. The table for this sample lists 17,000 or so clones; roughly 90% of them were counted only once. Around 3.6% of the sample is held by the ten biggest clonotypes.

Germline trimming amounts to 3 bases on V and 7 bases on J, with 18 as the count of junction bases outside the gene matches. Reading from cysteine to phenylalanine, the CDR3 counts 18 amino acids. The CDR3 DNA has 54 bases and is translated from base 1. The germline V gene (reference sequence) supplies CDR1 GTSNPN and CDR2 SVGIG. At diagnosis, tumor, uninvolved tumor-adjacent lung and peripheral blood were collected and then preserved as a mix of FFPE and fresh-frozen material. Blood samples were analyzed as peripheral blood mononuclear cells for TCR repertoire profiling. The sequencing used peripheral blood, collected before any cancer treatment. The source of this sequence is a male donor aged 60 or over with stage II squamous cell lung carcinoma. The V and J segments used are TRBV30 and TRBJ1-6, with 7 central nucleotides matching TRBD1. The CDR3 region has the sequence CAWRMSAGQPAVNSPLHF. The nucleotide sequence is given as TGTGCCTGGAGGATGAGCGCGGGACAGCCGGCGGTCAATTCACCCCTCCACTTT.